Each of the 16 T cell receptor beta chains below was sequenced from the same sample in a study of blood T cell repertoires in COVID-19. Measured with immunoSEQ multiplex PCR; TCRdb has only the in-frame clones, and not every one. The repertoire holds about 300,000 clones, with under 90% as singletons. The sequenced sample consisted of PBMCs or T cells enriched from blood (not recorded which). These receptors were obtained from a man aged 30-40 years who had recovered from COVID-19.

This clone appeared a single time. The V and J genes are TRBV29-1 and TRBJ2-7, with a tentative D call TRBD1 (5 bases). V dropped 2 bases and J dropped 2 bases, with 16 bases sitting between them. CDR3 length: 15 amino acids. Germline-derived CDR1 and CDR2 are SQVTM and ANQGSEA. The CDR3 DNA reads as TGCAGCGTTGAATTGTCGGACAAACCGACCTACGAGCAGTACTTC. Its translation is CSVELSDKPTYEQYF.

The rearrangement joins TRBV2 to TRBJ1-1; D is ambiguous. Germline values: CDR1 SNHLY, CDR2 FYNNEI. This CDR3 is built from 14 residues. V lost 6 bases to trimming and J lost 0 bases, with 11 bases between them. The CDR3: CASRAGNMNTEAFF. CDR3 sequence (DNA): TGTGCCAGCAGGGCGGGTAACATGAACACTGAAGCTTTCTTT.

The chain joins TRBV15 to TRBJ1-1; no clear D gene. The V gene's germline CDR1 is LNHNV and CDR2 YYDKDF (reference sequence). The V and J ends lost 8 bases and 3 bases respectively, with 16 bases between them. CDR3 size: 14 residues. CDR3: CATGGVRRDTEAFF. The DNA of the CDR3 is TGTGCCACCGGCGGGGTTCGGAGGGACACTGAAGCTTTCTTT. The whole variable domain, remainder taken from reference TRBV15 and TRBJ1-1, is DAMVIQNPRYQVTQFGKPVTLSCSQTLNHNVMYWYQQKSSQAPKLLFHYYDKDFNNEADTPDNFQSRRPNTSFCFLDIRSPGLGDTAMYLCATGGVRRDTEAFFGQGTRLTVV.

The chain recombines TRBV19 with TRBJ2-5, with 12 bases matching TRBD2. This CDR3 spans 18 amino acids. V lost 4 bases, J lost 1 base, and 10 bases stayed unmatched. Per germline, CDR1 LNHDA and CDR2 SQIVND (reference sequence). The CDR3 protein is CASSTRTSGIGSQETQYF. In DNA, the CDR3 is TGTGCCAGTAGTACGCGGACTAGCGGGATAGGCTCCCAAGAGACCCAGTACTTC.

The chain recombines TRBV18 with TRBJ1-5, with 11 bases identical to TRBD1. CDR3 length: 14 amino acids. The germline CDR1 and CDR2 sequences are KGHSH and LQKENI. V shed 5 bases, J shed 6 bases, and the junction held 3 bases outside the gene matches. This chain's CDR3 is CASSGGQGGQPQHF. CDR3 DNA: TGTGCCAGCTCAGGGGGACAGGGGGGTCAGCCCCAGCATTTT.

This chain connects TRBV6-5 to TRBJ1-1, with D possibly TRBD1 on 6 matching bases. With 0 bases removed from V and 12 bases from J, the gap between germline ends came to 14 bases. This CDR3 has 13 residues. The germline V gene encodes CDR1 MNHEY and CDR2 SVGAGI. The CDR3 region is CASSYSSGAATFF. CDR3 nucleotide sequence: TGTGCCAGCAGTTACTCCTCAGGGGCGGCGACTTTCTTT.

The CDR3 sequence: CAISGGPSMNTEAFF. The CDR3 nucleotides read TGTGCCATCAGCGGGGGGCCATCCATGAACACTGAAGCTTTCTTT. The chain employs TRBV10-3 and TRBJ1-1; TRBD1 might be the D (6 bases). Germline V gives CDR1 ENHRY, CDR2 SYGVKD. V was shortened by 6 bases and J by 0 bases, with 14 bases between the two germline ends. This CDR3 contains 15 residues.

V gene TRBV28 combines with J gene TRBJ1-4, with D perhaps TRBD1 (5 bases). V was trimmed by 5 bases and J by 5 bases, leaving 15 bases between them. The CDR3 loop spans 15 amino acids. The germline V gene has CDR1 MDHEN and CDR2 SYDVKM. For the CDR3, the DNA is TGTGCCAGCAGTCCGGCAGGGCGACCCAATGAAAAACTGTTTTTT. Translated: CASSPAGRPNEKLFF.

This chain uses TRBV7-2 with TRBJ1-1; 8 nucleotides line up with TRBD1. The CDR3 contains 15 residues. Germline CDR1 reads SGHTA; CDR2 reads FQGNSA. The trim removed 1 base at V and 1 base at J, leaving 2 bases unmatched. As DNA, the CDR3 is TGTGCCAGCAGCTTAGTAGGACAGGGGAACACTGAAGCTTTCTTT. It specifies CASSLVGQGNTEAFF.

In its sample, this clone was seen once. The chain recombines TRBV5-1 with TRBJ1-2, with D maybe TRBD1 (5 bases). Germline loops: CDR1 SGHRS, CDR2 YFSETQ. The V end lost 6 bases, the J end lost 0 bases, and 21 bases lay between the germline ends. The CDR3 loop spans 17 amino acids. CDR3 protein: CASTESGGLVPNYGYTF. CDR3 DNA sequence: TGCGCCAGCACCGAGAGCGGGGGGTTGGTGCCTAACTATGGCTACACCTTC.

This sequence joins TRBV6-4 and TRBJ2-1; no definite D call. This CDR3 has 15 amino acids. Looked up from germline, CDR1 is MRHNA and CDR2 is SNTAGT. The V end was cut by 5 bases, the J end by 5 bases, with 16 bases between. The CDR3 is CASSKTGSRDNEQFF. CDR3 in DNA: TGTGCCAGCAGTAAAACTGGATCACGGGACAATGAGCAGTTCTTC.

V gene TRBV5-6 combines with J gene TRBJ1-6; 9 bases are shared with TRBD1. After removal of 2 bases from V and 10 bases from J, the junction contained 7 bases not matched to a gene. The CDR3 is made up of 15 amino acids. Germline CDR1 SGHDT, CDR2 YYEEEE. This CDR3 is CASSLIRDRVSPLHF. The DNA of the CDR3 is TGTGCCAGCAGCTTAATCCGGGACAGGGTGTCACCCCTCCACTTT. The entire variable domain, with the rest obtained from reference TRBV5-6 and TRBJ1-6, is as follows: DAGVTQSPTHLIKTRGQQVTLRCSPKSGHDTVSWYQQALGQGPQFIFQYYEEEERQRGNFPDRFSGHQFPNYSSELNVNALLLGDSALYLCASSLIRDRVSPLHFGNGTRLTVT.

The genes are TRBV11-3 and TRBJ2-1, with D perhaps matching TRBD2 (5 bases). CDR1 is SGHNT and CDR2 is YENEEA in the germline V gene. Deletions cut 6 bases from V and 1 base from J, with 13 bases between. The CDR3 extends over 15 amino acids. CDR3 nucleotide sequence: TGTGCCAGCAGGGCTGAGGGCATATCCTACAATGAGCAGTTCTTC. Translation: CASRAEGISYNEQFF.

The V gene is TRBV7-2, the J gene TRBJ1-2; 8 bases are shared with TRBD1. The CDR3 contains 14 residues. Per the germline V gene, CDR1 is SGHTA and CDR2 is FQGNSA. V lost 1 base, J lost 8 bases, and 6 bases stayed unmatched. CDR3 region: CASSLGWTGFGYTF. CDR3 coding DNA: TGTGCCAGCAGCTTAGGGTGGACAGGGTTCGGCTACACCTTC.

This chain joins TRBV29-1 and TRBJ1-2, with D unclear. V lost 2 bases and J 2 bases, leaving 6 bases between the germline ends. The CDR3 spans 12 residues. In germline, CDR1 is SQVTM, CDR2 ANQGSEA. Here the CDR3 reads CSVESGNYGYTF. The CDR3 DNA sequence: TGCAGCGTTGAATCGGGGAACTATGGCTACACCTTC.

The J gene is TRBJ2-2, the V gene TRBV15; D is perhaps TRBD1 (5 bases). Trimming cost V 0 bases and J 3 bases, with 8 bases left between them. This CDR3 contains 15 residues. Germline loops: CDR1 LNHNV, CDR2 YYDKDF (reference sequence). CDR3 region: CATSRDRADTGELFF. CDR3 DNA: TGTGCCACCAGCAGAGACAGGGCGGACACCGGGGAGCTGTTTTTT.